The 3 T cell receptor beta chains given below trace back to one sample, sequenced in a study of T cells in women clearing cervical HPV infection. Generated by immunoSEQ multiplex PCR, the TCRdb table keeps only in-frame clones and is missing some. The table counts under 45,000 clones; 4.8% lies in the top ten. Sequencing used blood buffy coat. The origin of the receptors is a woman aged 18 to 75 with a cervical HPV16 infection that either progressed to CIN3+ or cleared (not recorded which).

On this clone: The read terminates 3 residues before the CDR3 end, so the remaining end is supplied by the germline J gene. The gene calls are TRBV19 and TRBJ2-1, with 13 bases matching TRBD2. This CDR3 is 16 amino acids long. With V trimmed by 5 bases and J by 7 bases, 8 bases remained unmatched. CDR1 and CDR2 (germline): LNHDA, SQIVND (reference sequence). The CDR3 spells CASSPTSGGARNEQFF. The sequenced part of the CDR3 DNA is TGTGCCAGTAGTCCAACTAGCGGGGGGGCTAGAAATGAG.

As regards this clone: The CDR3 end lies 3 residues beyond the end of the read and is filled in from the germline J gene. The chain has TRBV5-1 and TRBJ1-4; 10 nucleotides line up with TRBD1. V shed 5 bases, J shed 6 bases, and the junction held 4 bases outside the gene matches. The CDR3 spans 14 residues. Germline CDR1 is SGHRS and CDR2 is YFSETQ. CDR3 bases read: TGCGCCAGCAGTGGAGGGACAGGGGATGAAAAA. Protein sequence: CASSGGTGDEK. In full, the CDR3 is CASSGGTGDEKLFF.

A note on this clone: Read sequence stops 3 residues before the CDR3 end, and the germline J gene provides the missing end. The chain employs TRBV19 and TRBJ1-6; TRBD1 is a possible D gene (6 bases). The CDR3 runs 14 residues. V was shortened by 7 bases and J by 8 bases, with 15 bases between the two germline ends. The germline gives CDR1 LNHDA, CDR2 SQIVND (reference sequence). The CDR3 protein is CASTQGGGDSPLHF. The sequenced part of the CDR3 DNA is TGTGCCAGTACCCAGGGAGGGGGGGATTCACCC.